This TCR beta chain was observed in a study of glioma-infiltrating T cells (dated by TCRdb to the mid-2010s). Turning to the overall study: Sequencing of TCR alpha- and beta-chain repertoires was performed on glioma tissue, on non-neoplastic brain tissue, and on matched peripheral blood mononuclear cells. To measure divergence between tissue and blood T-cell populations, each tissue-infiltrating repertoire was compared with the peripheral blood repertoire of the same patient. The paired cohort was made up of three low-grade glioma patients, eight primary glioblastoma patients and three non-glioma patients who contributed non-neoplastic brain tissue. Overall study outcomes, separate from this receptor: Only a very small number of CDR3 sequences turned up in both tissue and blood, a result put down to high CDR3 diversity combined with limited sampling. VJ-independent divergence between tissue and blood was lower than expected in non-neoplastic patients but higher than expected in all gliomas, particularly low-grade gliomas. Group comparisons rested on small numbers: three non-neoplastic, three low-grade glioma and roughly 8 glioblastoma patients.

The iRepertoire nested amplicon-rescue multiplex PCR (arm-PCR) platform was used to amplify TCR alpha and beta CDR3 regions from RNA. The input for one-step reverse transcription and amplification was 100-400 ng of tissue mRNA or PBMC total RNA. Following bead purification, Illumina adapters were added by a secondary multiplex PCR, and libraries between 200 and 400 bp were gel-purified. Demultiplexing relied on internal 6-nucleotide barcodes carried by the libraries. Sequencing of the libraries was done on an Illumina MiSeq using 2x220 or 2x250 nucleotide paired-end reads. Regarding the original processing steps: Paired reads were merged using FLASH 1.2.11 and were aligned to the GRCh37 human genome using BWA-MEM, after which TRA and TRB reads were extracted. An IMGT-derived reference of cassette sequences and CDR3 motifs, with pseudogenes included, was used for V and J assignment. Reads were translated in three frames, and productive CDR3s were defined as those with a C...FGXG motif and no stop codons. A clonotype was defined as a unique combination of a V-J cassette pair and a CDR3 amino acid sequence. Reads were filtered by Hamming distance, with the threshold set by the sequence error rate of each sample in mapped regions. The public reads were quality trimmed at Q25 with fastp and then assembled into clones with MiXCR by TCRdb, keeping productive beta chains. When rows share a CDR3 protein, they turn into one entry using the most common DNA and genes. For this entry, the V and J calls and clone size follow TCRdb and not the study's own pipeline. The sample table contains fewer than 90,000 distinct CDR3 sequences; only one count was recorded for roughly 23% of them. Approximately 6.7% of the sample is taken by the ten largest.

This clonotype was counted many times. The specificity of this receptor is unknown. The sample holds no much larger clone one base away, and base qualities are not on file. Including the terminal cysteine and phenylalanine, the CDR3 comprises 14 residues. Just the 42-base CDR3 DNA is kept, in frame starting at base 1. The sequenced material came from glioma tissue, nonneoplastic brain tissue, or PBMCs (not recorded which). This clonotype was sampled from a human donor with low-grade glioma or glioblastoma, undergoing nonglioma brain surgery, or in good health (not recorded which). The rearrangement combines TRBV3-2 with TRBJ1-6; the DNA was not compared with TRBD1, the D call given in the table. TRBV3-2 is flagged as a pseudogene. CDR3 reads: CAAGERRINSPLHF. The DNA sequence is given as TGTGCCGCGGGGGAAAGACGGATTAATTCACCCCTCCACTTT.